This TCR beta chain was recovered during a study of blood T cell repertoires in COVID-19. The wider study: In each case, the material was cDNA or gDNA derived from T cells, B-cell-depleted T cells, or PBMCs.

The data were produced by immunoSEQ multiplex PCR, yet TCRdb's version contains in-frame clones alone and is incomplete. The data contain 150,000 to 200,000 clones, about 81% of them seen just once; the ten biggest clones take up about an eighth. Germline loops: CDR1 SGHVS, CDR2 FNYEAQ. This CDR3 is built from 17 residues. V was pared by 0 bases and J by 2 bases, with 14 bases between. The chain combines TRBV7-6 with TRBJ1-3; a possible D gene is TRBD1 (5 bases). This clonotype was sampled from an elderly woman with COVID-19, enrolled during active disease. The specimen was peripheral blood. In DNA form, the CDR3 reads TGTGCCAGCAGCTTAGCCCCTGGTGTGGGGCCTGGAAACACCATATATTTT. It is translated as CASSLAPGVGPGNTIYF.